These 20 T cell receptor beta chains originate from one sample sequenced in a study of T cells in localized non-small cell lung cancer. Generated by immunoSEQ multiplex PCR, the TCRdb table keeps only in-frame clones and is missing some. There are fewer than 7,500 clones in the sample; 45% to 55% occur only once, and 3% to 4% lies in the top ten. Sequences were derived from lymph node tissue, sampled before any cancer treatment. These receptor sequences come from a man aged 40 to 75 with stage I lung adenocarcinoma.

This chain links TRBV6-8 with TRBJ2-7, with 8 positions matching TRBD1. Germline CDR1 is MNHGY and CDR2 is SAAAGT. CDR3 length: 12 amino acids. V lost 10 bases and J lost 5; bases outside the gene matches: 7. The CDR3 bases are TGTGCCACCAAAGGGACAGGTAACGAGCAGTACTTC. This translates into CATKGTGNEQYF.

The chain carries TRBV18 and TRBJ1-1; 7 nucleotides agree with TRBD1. The CDR3 runs 16 residues. Unmatched junction bases numbered 9, after V lost 5 bases and J lost 0 bases. Germline V gene sequence: CDR1 KGHSH, CDR2 LQKENI. CDR3 bases: TGTGCCAGCTCATCCGACAGGGCAACTATGAACACTGAAGCTTTCTTT. Translating it yields CASSSDRATMNTEAFF. Drawing the rest from reference TRBV18 and TRBJ1-1, the complete variable domain is NAGVMQNPRHLVRRRGQEARLRCSPMKGHSHVYWYRQLPEEGLKFMVYLQKENIIDESGMPKERFSAEFPKEGPSILRIQQVVRGDSAAYFCASSSDRATMNTEAFFGQGTRLTVV.

The CDR3: CAWSVGPKSFGRGEGTEAFF. The CDR3 DNA is TGTGCCTGGAGTGTAGGCCCTAAGTCGTTCGGGAGAGGGGAAGGAACTGAAGCTTTCTTT. This chain links TRBV30 with TRBJ1-1; TRBD1 might be the D (5 bases). The CDR3 length is 20 residues. V was shortened by 0 bases and J by 5 bases, with 31 bases between the two germline ends. Germline CDR1 reads GTSNPN; CDR2 reads SVGIG (reference sequence).

In its sample, this clone ranks as medium-sized (0.01 to 0.1%). The chain employs TRBV6-8 and TRBJ1-6; 8 bases line up with TRBD1. J lost 9 bases, V lost 6 bases, and 10 bases had no gene match. The CDR3 spans 15 residues. CDR1 and CDR2 (germline): MNHGY, SAAAGT. The CDR3 spells CASSSDYRGSSPLHF. CDR3 bases: TGTGCCAGCAGCTCCGACTACAGGGGGAGTTCACCCCTCCACTTT.

About this clone: At one of its ends the junction is not consistent with the germline gene, which may arise from a read error. This chain connects TRBV19 to TRBJ1-3; D gene unclear. This CDR3 has 16 residues. Germline V lookup: CDR1 LNHDA, CDR2 SQIVND (reference sequence). The CDR3 here is CTSSMVQTYSGNTIYF. In DNA form, the CDR3 reads TGTACCAGTAGTATGGTACAGACCTACTCTGGAAACACCATATATTTT.

As for this clone: One junction end disagrees with the germline gene, perhaps due to a read error. The chain employs TRBV28 and TRBJ2-7; TRBD1 aligns across 7 bases. The germline gives CDR1 MDHEN, CDR2 SYDVKM. The CDR3 is 13 residues long. CDR3 sequence (DNA): TGTGCCAGTAGTTGGCAGGGGGCCTACGAGCAGTACTTC. Translating it yields CASSWQGAYEQYF.

The V and J genes are TRBV6-8 and TRBJ2-3, with D perhaps TRBD2 (6 bases). The CDR3 is 13 amino acids. V shed 10 bases and J shed 1 base, with 12 bases lying between them. CDR1 is MNHGY and CDR2 is SAAAGT in the germline V gene. As DNA, the CDR3 is TGTGCCACCCTAAGGAGGGGCACAGATACGCAGTATTTT. This gives the protein CATLRRGTDTQYF.

In this sample, this clone is medium-sized (0.01 to 0.1%). CDR3 protein: CASSYSIDTGELFF. CDR3 DNA: TGTGCCAGCAGTTACTCGATAGATACCGGGGAGCTGTTTTTT. This chain links TRBV6-8 with TRBJ2-2; D ambiguous. The ends were cut back, 0 bases at V and 5 bases at J, with 7 bases in the middle. The germline V gene encodes CDR1 MNHGY and CDR2 SAAAGT. The CDR3 runs 14 residues.

This sequence joins TRBV12-5 and TRBJ2-7; 9 bases fit TRBD2. Per the germline V gene, CDR1 is LGHNT and CDR2 is FRNRAP. The CDR3 is made up of 14 amino acids. The CDR3, as DNA: TGTGCCAGTAGGTCTAGCGGGGAGTACGGCGAGCAGTACTTC. Encoded protein: CASRSSGEYGEQYF.

A single count supports this clone. This chain joins TRBV28 and TRBJ1-2; D is possibly TRBD1 (5 bases). Germline CDR1 reads MDHEN; CDR2 reads SYDVKM. The CDR3 is 12 amino acids. V was trimmed by 3 bases and J by 6 bases, leaving 8 bases between them. Here the CDR3 reads CASSLTEDGYTF. The CDR3 bases are TGTGCCAGCAGTTTGACAGAAGATGGCTACACCTTC.

V is TRBV9 and J is TRBJ2-5; D possibly matches TRBD1 or TRBD2 (5 bases each). The CDR3 consists of 14 residues. Between the trimmed V and J ends, which lost 1 base and 5 bases, there was a span of 12 bases. Germline CDR1 is SGDLS and CDR2 is YYNGEE. The CDR3 protein is CASSVQGREETQYF. CDR3 bases: TGTGCCAGCAGCGTACAAGGCAGGGAGGAGACCCAGTACTTC.

The chain combines TRBV10-3 with TRBJ1-2, with 7 bases identical to TRBD1. Germline CDR1 ENHRY, CDR2 SYGVKD. V was clipped by 6 bases and J by 7 bases; unmatched bases: 5. The CDR3 is 12 residues long. The CDR3 spells CAISTGASGYTF. Written as DNA, the CDR3 is TGTGCCATCAGCACAGGGGCTTCTGGCTACACCTTC.

By share, this clone counts as large (0.1 to 1%). The V call is TRBV11-3, the J call TRBJ2-1; either TRBD1 or TRBD2 may supply D (6 bases each). This CDR3 comprises 16 residues. CDR1 is SGHNT and CDR2 is YENEEA in the germline V gene. V lost 1 base and J lost 3, with 13 bases in between. CDR3 sequence (DNA): TGTGCCAGCAGCTTAGGCGGGACAATGTTCTACAATGAGCAGTTCTTC. Translating it yields CASSLGGTMFYNEQFF.

CDR3 region: CASSSSYRGNTQYF. In DNA form, the CDR3 reads TGTGCCAGCAGTTCTTCCTACAGGGGGAATACGCAGTATTTT. V gene TRBV28 combines with J gene TRBJ2-3, with 8 bases fitting TRBD1. There are 14 residues in the CDR3. Trimming at V came to 4 bases and at J to 7 bases, leaving 7 bases not matched to a gene. Germline V gene sequence: CDR1 MDHEN, CDR2 SYDVKM. Complete variable domain (other parts from reference TRBV28 and TRBJ2-3): DVKVTQSSRYLVKRTGEKVFLECVQDMDHENMFWYRQDPGLGLRLIYFSYDVKMKEKGDIPEGYSVSREKKERFSLILESASTNQTSMYLCASSSSYRGNTQYFGPGTRLTVL.

The rearrangement uses TRBV9 and TRBJ2-5, with TRBD2 identical over 11 bases. This CDR3 is built from 15 residues. Germline values: CDR1 SGDLS, CDR2 YYNGEE. The junction had 7 bases not matched to a gene; V was cut back by 4 bases and J by 5 bases. CDR3 nucleotides: TGTGCCAGCAGCCTCGGGACTAGCGGAGGGGAGACCCAGTACTTC. It specifies CASSLGTSGGETQYF. The whole variable domain, remainder taken from reference TRBV9 and TRBJ2-5, is DSGVTQTPKHLITATGQRVTLRCSPRSGDLSVYWYQQSLDQGLQFLIQYYNGEERAKGNILERFSAQQFPDLHSELNLSSLELGDSALYFCASSLGTSGGETQYFGPGTRLLVL.

The genes are TRBV2 and TRBJ2-3; 13 nucleotides match TRBD2. V shed 3 bases, J shed 9 bases, and the junction held 9 bases outside the gene matches. The germline CDR1 and CDR2 sequences are SNHLY and FYNNEI. This CDR3 is 16 amino acids long. This CDR3 is CASSDARTSGGGTQYF. CDR3 bases: TGTGCCAGCAGTGATGCCCGGACTAGCGGGGGTGGAACGCAGTATTTT.

This clone showed up just a few times. V and J are TRBV28 and TRBJ2-7; maybe TRBD1 (6 bases). Trimming took 6 bases from V and 0 from J, leaving 12 bases between them. Germline V gene data show CDR1 as MDHEN and CDR2 as SYDVKM. CDR3 size: 14 residues. The CDR3 reads CASRETGTSYEQYF. CDR3 DNA sequence: TGTGCCAGCAGAGAGACAGGTACCTCCTACGAGCAGTACTTC. The full variable domain, its missing parts supplied by reference TRBV28 and TRBJ2-7, is DVKVTQSSRYLVKRTGEKVFLECVQDMDHENMFWYRQDPGLGLRLIYFSYDVKMKEKGDIPEGYSVSREKKERFSLILESASTNQTSMYLCASRETGTSYEQYFGPGTRLTVT.

The chain has TRBV7-6 and TRBJ2-2; D not resolved. CDR3 size: 14 residues. The germline V gene encodes CDR1 SGHVS and CDR2 FNYEAQ. V lost 5 bases and J lost 0, with 7 bases in between. DNA of the CDR3: TGTGCCAGCAGCAGGGAAGCGAACACCGGGGAGCTGTTTTTT. It encodes CASSREANTGELFF.

The chain uses TRBV18 and TRBJ2-7; D is ambiguous. The CDR3 sequence is 13 residues long. V lost 4 bases to trimming and J lost 1 base, with 8 bases between them. The germline CDR1 and CDR2 sequences are KGHSH and LQKENI. The CDR3 loop reads CASSLDLSYEQYF. The CDR3 nucleotides are TGTGCCAGCTCACTCGACCTATCCTACGAGCAGTACTTC. Together with reference TRBV18 and TRBJ2-7, the CDR3 gives the full variable domain: NAGVMQNPRHLVRRRGQEARLRCSPMKGHSHVYWYRQLPEEGLKFMVYLQKENIIDESGMPKERFSAEFPKEGPSILRIQQVVRGDSAAYFCASSLDLSYEQYFGPGTRLTVT.

The table lists this clone with a few counts. The chain joins TRBV14 to TRBJ2-2; no reliable D call. V was cut by 1 base and J by 1 base, with 7 bases left in between. This CDR3 spans 15 amino acids. Germline V CDR1 and CDR2: SGHDN, FVKESK. CDR3 bases: TGTGCCAGCAGCCAAGGCACTAAGAACACCGGGGAGCTGTTTTTT. This sequence encodes CASSQGTKNTGELFF.